In its sample, the clone carrying this T cell receptor beta chain was seen many times. This sample was taken from a study of tumor-infiltrating lymphocytes in oesophageal squamous cell carcinoma. Germline V CDR1 and CDR2: MDHEN, SYDVKM. The CDR3 sequence is 15 residues long. The V end lost 5 bases, the J end lost 5 bases, and 19 bases lay between the germline ends. From the PCR reads, TCRdb called clonotypes with MiXCR, one entry per CDR3 protein. The top ten hold roughly 12% of the sample, which has 18,000 or so distinct CDR3 sequences, about 43% seen once. The TCR comes from a male donor with esophageal squamous cell carcinoma. Sequenced input: normal esophageal tissue next to the tumor. The rearrangement uses TRBV28 and TRBJ2-7; tentative D call: TRBD2 (6 bases). In nucleotides, the CDR3 is TGTGCCAGCAGTCCCCCCGGGAGAAATGGTCACGAGCAGTACTTC. Translating gives CASSPPGRNGHEQYF.